The clone carrying this T cell receptor beta chain was counted between two and nine times. The antigen remains unidentified. CDR3 length equals 12 residues. V was cut by 8 bases and J by 5 bases, with 11 bases left in between. CDR1 SGHNT and CDR2 YYREEE come from the germline V gene (reference sequence). PCR was performed using 60 Vbeta and 13 Jbeta primers. The protocol was immunoSEQ multiplex PCR, while the TCRdb copy is restricted to in-frame clones and leaves out a portion. This sample has fewer than 300,000 clones, with about four fifths found just once. These data are taken from a study of cytomegalovirus exposure and HLA in healthy donors. Study-wide points: Available immune exposure information covered CMV serostatus only. In vitro confirmation showed a few CMV-associated chains to be CMV antigen specific. Sequencing artifact likely explains a cluster of highly shared sequence variants.

Donors had nominal health at sampling but likely had unrecorded immune exposures. This sequence was found in a girl aged 2-15 years in good health and CMV-seronegative. Input material: PBMCs. The rearrangement uses TRBV5-4 and TRBJ2-1; TRBD1 might be the D (5 bases). CDR3 sequence: CASVGANNEQFF. CDR3 in DNA: TGTGCCAGTGTTGGGGCCAACAATGAGCAGTTCTTC.